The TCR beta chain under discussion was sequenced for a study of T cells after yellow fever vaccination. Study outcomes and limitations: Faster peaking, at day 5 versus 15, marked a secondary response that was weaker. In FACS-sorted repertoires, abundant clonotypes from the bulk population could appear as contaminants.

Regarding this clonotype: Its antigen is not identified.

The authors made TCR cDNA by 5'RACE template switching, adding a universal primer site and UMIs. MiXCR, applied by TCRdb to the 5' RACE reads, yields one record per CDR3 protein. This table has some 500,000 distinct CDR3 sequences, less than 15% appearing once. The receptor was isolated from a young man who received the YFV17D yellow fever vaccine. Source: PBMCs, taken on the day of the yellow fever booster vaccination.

The chain's CDR3 is CSVELQGSSYEQYF. CDR3 nucleotide sequence: TGCAGCGTTGAGCTACAGGGGAGCTCCTACGAGCAGTACTTC. This chain connects TRBV29-1 to TRBJ2-7, with TRBD1 identical over 7 bases. Germline CDR1 SQVTM, CDR2 ANQGSEA. V gave up 3 bases and J gave up 0 bases; unmatched junction bases: 5. The CDR3 has 14 residues.